This T cell receptor (beta chain) was captured in a study of OX40 agonist ivuxolimab in advanced cancers. Background on the study: Patients in the trial were receiving intravenous ivuxolimab every 2 weeks, at doses of 0.01 to 10 mg/kg. Whole-study results and caveats: Expanded clones tended on average to be more numerous among CD8+ T cells than CD4+.

Trimming cost V 11 bases and J 5 bases, with 16 bases left between them. This CDR3 has 12 residues. Per germline, CDR1 MNHNS and CDR2 SASEGT. It was autoimmune disease history or systemic immunosuppression that excluded patients. Notes on this clone: The antigen is not known.

Some clones are missing from TCRdb's copy, which holds only in-frame ones; the method was immunoSEQ multiplex PCR. This sample has under 80,000 clones, with about 88% found just once. Specimen: CD4+ or CD8+ T cells sorted from blood, collected in a trial of the OX40 agonist ivuxolimab. The gene calls are TRBV6-1 and TRBJ2-7, with D possibly matching TRBD1 (6 bases). The source is an adult with an advanced solid tumor such as melanoma, head and neck, liver or kidney cancer. CDR3 sequence: CAGGGGPHEQYF. CDR3 DNA sequence: TGTGCCGGGGGTGGGGGCCCGCACGAGCAGTACTTC.